The 25 T cell receptor beta chains listed next were all sequenced from one sample in a study of OX40 agonist ivuxolimab in advanced cancers. Assay: immunoSEQ multiplex PCR; the TCRdb copy retains only in-frame clones and omits some. The sample contains 50,000 or so clones, 75% to 90% of which appear only once. Sequenced material: CD4+ or CD8+ T cells sorted from blood, taken in a trial of the OX40 agonist ivuxolimab. The receptor set was obtained from an adult with an advanced solid tumor such as melanoma, head and neck, liver or kidney cancer.

V gene TRBV4-1 combines with J gene TRBJ2-3; D gene uncertain. This CDR3 has 16 amino acids. The V and J ends lost 2 bases and 2 bases respectively, with 14 bases between them. CDR1 MGHRA and CDR2 YSYEKL come from the germline V gene. CDR3 DNA sequence: TGCGCCAGCAGCCAACTCCGGCCGGGTAACACAGATACGCAGTATTTT. This gives the protein CASSQLRPGNTDTQYF.

The chain has TRBV27 and TRBJ2-1; the match to TRBD2 covers 9 bases. V was pared by 2 bases and J by 6 bases, with 8 bases of the junction left unmatched. The CDR3 is 16 residues long. CDR1 is MNHEY and CDR2 is SMNVEV in the germline V gene (reference sequence). The CDR3 loop is CASSLMGTSFVNEQFF. CDR3 in DNA: TGTGCCAGCAGTTTAATGGGGACTAGCTTTGTCAATGAGCAGTTCTTC.

DNA for the CDR3: TGTGCCAGCAGTCTAACCGGACAGGGGCGCCCCCACGGGGAGCTGTTTTTT. Translation gives CASSLTGQGRPHGELFF. This chain joins TRBV27 and TRBJ2-2, with TRBD1 matching 9 bases. CDR3 length: 17 residues. J lost 7 bases, V lost 5 bases, and 14 bases had no gene match. Germline-derived CDR1 and CDR2 are MNHEY and SMNVEV (reference sequence).

The rearrangement joins TRBV2 to TRBJ1-2; 9 positions agree with TRBD1. Germline V gene sequence: CDR1 SNHLY, CDR2 FYNNEI. V lost 6 bases to trimming and J lost 3 bases; unmatched junction nucleotides: 5. This CDR3 region has 14 residues. The CDR3 nucleotides read TGTGCCAGCAGACCACAGGGGGCCGACTATGGCTACACCTTC. Amino acids: CASRPQGADYGYTF.

This clone was counted a few times. The CDR3 sequence is CASSPVGSNQPQHF. The CDR3 DNA reads TGTGCCAGCAGTCCCGTTGGGAGCAATCAGCCCCAGCATTTT. The chain is built from TRBV7-9 and TRBJ1-5; no clear D. V was trimmed by 6 bases and J by 1 base, leaving 10 bases between them. This CDR3 spans 14 amino acids. Germline V gene lookup returns CDR1 SEHNR and CDR2 FQNEAQ (reference sequence). Variable domain in full (rest from reference TRBV7-9 and TRBJ1-5): DTGVSQNPRHKITKRGQNVTFRCDPISEHNRLYWYRQTLGQGPEFLTYFQNEAQLEKSRLLSDRFSAERPKGSFSTLEIQRTEQGDSAMYLCASSPVGSNQPQHFGDGTRLSIL.

The rearrangement links TRBV10-3 to TRBJ1-5; 7 bases align to TRBD1. Trimming took 2 bases from V and 4 from J; bases not matched to a gene: 5. Per germline, CDR1 ENHRY and CDR2 SYGVKD. The CDR3 totals 15 residues. In DNA, the CDR3 is TGTGCCATCAGTGAGAAGGGGGCAGGTAATCAGCCCCAGCATTTT. This encodes CAISEKGAGNQPQHF.

The rearrangement links TRBV7-2 to TRBJ1-1; 8 bases are a match to TRBD1. Trimming at V came to 5 bases and at J to 0 bases, leaving 8 bases not matched to a gene. Germline V lookup: CDR1 SGHTA, CDR2 FQGNSA. The CDR3 sequence is 16 residues long. The chain's CDR3 is CASSPRTGIMNTEAFF. CDR3 in DNA: TGTGCCAGCAGCCCGCGGACAGGGATAATGAACACTGAAGCTTTCTTT.

The chain carries TRBV6-4 and TRBJ2-1; D ambiguous. The V and J ends lost 1 base and 9 bases respectively, with 10 bases between them. Looked up from germline, CDR1 is MRHNA and CDR2 is SNTAGT. The CDR3 length is 13 residues. The CDR3 nucleotides are TGTGCCAGCAGTGACTACCCGATCGGTGAGCAGTTCTTC. Protein product: CASSDYPIGEQFF.

This clone was seen just once. V and J are TRBV7-6 and TRBJ1-4, with a possible D match to TRBD1 (6 bases). The CDR3 sequence is 14 residues long. Germline assignment: CDR1 SGHVS and CDR2 FNYEAQ. V lost 6 bases to trimming and J lost 0 bases, with 8 bases between them. The CDR3 DNA is TGTGCCAGCAGTCCAGGGGCAACTAATGAAAAACTGTTTTTT. Amino acid sequence: CASSPGATNEKLFF.

V is TRBV7-9 and J is TRBJ1-1; D call uncertain. Germline V CDR1 and CDR2: SEHNR, FQNEAQ (reference sequence). V gave up 1 base and J gave up 1 base, with 7 bases separating them. This CDR3 spans 14 amino acids. CDR3 sequence: CASSLVETNTEAFF. CDR3 sequence (DNA): TGTGCCAGCAGCTTAGTAGAGACGAACACTGAAGCTTTCTTT.

Points on this clone: The junction shows a germline mismatch at one end, possibly a read error. This chain links TRBV6-1 with TRBJ1-2; D perhaps matches TRBD1 (6 bases). The germline CDR1 and CDR2 sequences are MNHNS and SASEGT. This CDR3 has 12 amino acids. CDR3 sequence reads: CASSDLPQGQIF. The DNA for the CDR3 is TGTGCCAGCAGTGACCTACCACAGGGTCAGATCTTC.

The rearrangement joins TRBV9 to TRBJ2-3, with TRBD1 matching 7 bases. The CDR3 has 16 amino acids. Trimming at V came to 0 bases and at J to 0 bases, leaving 4 bases not matched to a gene. The germline V gene encodes CDR1 SGDLS and CDR2 YYNGEE. CDR3 DNA: TGTGCCAGCAGCGTAGAGGGACAGCTTAGCACAGATACGCAGTATTTT. Translating gives CASSVEGQLSTDTQYF.

This clone was counted between two and nine times. V and J are TRBV27 and TRBJ1-3, with D perhaps matching TRBD1 (5 bases). Deletions cut 3 bases from V and 2 bases from J, with 8 bases between. The CDR3 runs 14 residues. In germline, CDR1 is MNHEY, CDR2 SMNVEV (reference sequence). The CDR3 here is CASSFVGAGNTIYF. For the CDR3, the DNA is TGTGCCAGCAGTTTCGTGGGGGCTGGAAACACCATATATTTT.

The chain couples TRBV30 to TRBJ1-5, with D possibly being TRBD1 (5 bases). The V gene's germline CDR1 is GTSNPN and CDR2 SVGIG (reference sequence). The CDR3 is 13 residues long. V dropped 0 bases and J dropped 7 bases, with 10 bases sitting between them. The CDR3, as DNA: TGTGCCTGGAGTGTTCAGGGAAGACAGCCCCAGCATTTT. It yields the protein CAWSVQGRQPQHF. The full variable domain, with the rest looked up from reference TRBV30 and TRBJ1-5, is SQTIHQWPATLVQPVGSPLSLECTVEGTSNPNLYWYRQAAGRGLQLLFYSVGIGQISSEVPQNLSASRPQDRQFILSSKKLLLSDSGFYLCAWSVQGRQPQHFGDGTRLSIL.

This chain links TRBV10-2 with TRBJ2-5; D possibly corresponds to TRBD1 (5 bases). The CDR3 has 16 residues. The V end lost 6 bases, the J end lost 2 bases, and 19 bases lay between the germline ends. The germline V gene encodes CDR1 WSHSY and CDR2 SAAADI. The CDR3 DNA is TGCGCCAGCAGCGACCCAGCGCGACAGCTGCAAGAGACCCAGTACTTC. Translation gives CASSDPARQLQETQYF.

The rearrangement joins TRBV19 to TRBJ2-7; D could derive from TRBD1 or TRBD2 (6 bases each). The CDR3 sequence is 13 residues long. V lost 1 base and J 6 bases, leaving 10 bases between the germline ends. Per the germline V gene, CDR1 is LNHDA and CDR2 is SQIVND (reference sequence). CDR3 protein: CASSIGGGGEQYF. CDR3 nucleotide sequence: TGTGCCAGTAGTATAGGTGGAGGGGGCGAGCAGTACTTC.

The V call is TRBV19, the J call TRBJ2-2, with a tentative D call TRBD2 (5 bases). CDR3 length: 13 amino acids. V was clipped by 7 bases and J by 6 bases, with 12 bases between them. Germline V CDR1 and CDR2: LNHDA, SQIVND (reference sequence). CDR3 nucleotides: TGTGCCAGTAAGGACTTTCAAGCCGGGGAGCTGTTTTTT. Its protein product is CASKDFQAGELFF.

The V gene is TRBV27, the J gene TRBJ2-1, with 7 bases lining up with TRBD1. The germline V gene encodes CDR1 MNHEY and CDR2 SMNVEV (reference sequence). The CDR3 sequence is 16 residues long. The V and J ends lost 5 bases and 3 bases, in that order; junction bases with no gene match: 10. DNA of the CDR3: TGTGCCAGCAGTAACCCTTGGGACAGACTCTACAATGAGCAGTTCTTC. This gives the protein CASSNPWDRLYNEQFF.

The chain is built from TRBV19 and TRBJ2-3; TRBD1 might be the D (5 bases). The CDR3 consists of 16 residues. V was shortened by 10 bases and J by 2 bases, with 22 bases between the two germline ends. CDR1 LNHDA and CDR2 SQIVND come from the germline V gene (reference sequence). CDR3 DNA sequence: TGTGCCAATCCACCCTCAGGGAAACGCAACACAGATACGCAGTATTTT. Its protein product is CANPPSGKRNTDTQYF.

The genes are TRBV7-8 and TRBJ2-2; D possibly corresponds to TRBD2 (6 bases). The V gene lost 1 base and the J gene lost 6 bases, with 15 bases spanning the gap. Germline V CDR1 and CDR2: SGHVS, FQNEAQ. The CDR3 contains 16 residues. The CDR3 reads CASSLGRRVGAGELFF. The CDR3 DNA sequence: TGTGCCAGCAGCTTAGGTCGGAGGGTTGGCGCCGGGGAGCTGTTTTTT.

V usage is TRBV27 and J usage is TRBJ1-1; D is unresolved. The germline V and J ends were trimmed by 4 bases and 0 bases, with 6 bases remaining between them. Germline assignment: CDR1 MNHEY and CDR2 SMNVEV (reference sequence). The CDR3 runs to 13 residues. CDR3 nucleotides: TGTGCCAGCAGTTCCACTTTGAACACTGAAGCTTTCTTT. Translation: CASSSTLNTEAFF.

The genes are TRBV7-9 and TRBJ2-7; D perhaps matches TRBD2 (6 bases). The CDR3 is 14 residues long. V gave up 5 bases and J gave up 4 bases, with 15 bases separating them. Germline CDR1 SEHNR, CDR2 FQNEAQ (reference sequence). The CDR3 loop is CASSPRGSGYEQYF. Written as DNA, the CDR3 is TGTGCCAGCAGCCCCCGGGGTAGCGGATACGAGCAGTACTTC.

The chain couples TRBV5-4 to TRBJ2-3, with D uncertain. The CDR3 totals 15 residues. V lost 6 bases, J lost 1 base, and 15 bases lay in between. Per the germline V gene, CDR1 is SGHNT and CDR2 is YYREEE (reference sequence). As DNA, the CDR3 is TGTGCCAGCAACGAAGTTTTCAGCGGCACAGATACGCAGTATTTT. Residues: CASNEVFSGTDTQYF.

The chain joins TRBV2 to TRBJ2-1, with 10 positions matching TRBD1. The CDR3 consists of 14 residues. CDR1 and CDR2 (germline): SNHLY, FYNNEI. Trimming at V came to 6 bases and at J to 6 bases, leaving 5 bases not matched to a gene. The CDR3 loop reads CASREGQGFNEQFF. The CDR3 DNA reads as TGTGCCAGCAGGGAGGGACAGGGGTTCAATGAGCAGTTCTTC.

This clone was observed once. V and J are TRBV15 and TRBJ2-5; D might be TRBD2 (6 bases). V lost 1 base, J lost 1 base, and 13 bases lay in between. The CDR3 spans 16 residues. Germline assignment: CDR1 LNHNV and CDR2 YYDKDF (reference sequence). CDR3 nucleotides: TGTGCCACCAGCAGAGGTCTAGCGTCCGTCCAAGAGACCCAGTACTTC. Protein product: CATSRGLASVQETQYF.